These T cell receptor beta chains were read from a single sample in a study of blood T cell repertoires in COVID-19. Here immunoSEQ multiplex PCR was the method, and the copy in TCRdb shows in-frame clones only, minus some. The repertoire holds 200,000 to 300,000 clones, around 86% seen once, with about 1.6% in the top ten. Input material: peripheral blood. All receptors come from a woman aged 40 to 55 who had recovered from COVID-19. The CDR3 runs from the conserved cysteine through the conserved F or W. D genes are given only for firm matches. Clone size is shown for a subset of rows, as once, few, many or a class of expanded clone.

V gene: TRBV7-9; clone size: few; D gene: NA; CDR3 length: 13; J gene: TRBJ2-2; CDR3 protein: CASSLQITGELFF; CDR3 DNA: TGTGCCAGCAGCTTACAGATTACCGGGGAGCTGTTTTTT
V gene: TRBV4-2; clone size: NA; D gene: TRBD1; CDR3 length: 13; J gene: TRBJ1-1; CDR3 protein: CASSQQGETEAFF; CDR3 DNA: TGTGCCAGCAGCCAGCAGGGGGAAACTGAAGCTTTCTTT
V gene: TRBV9; clone size: NA; D gene: NA; CDR3 length: 14; J gene: TRBJ2-1; CDR3 protein: CASSVEAAYNEQFF; CDR3 DNA: TGTGCCAGCAGCGTAGAAGCGGCCTACAATGAGCAGTTCTTC
V gene: TRBV2; clone size: NA; D gene: TRBD2; CDR3 length: 13; J gene: TRBJ2-5; CDR3 protein: CASIAGGLGTQYF; CDR3 DNA: TGTGCCAGCATAGCGGGGGGGCTCGGGACCCAGTACTTC
V gene: TRBV6-4; clone size: NA; D gene: TRBD2; CDR3 length: 15; J gene: TRBJ2-7; CDR3 protein: CASSPSGGVPYEQYF; CDR3 DNA: TGTGCCAGCAGTCCTAGCGGGGGGGTTCCCTACGAGCAGTACTTC
V gene: TRBV27; clone size: NA; D gene: TRBD1; CDR3 length: 16; J gene: TRBJ1-3; CDR3 protein: CASSPIDRAQGNTIYF; CDR3 DNA: TGTGCCAGCAGTCCTATCGACAGGGCTCAAGGAAACACCATATATTTT
V gene: TRBV4-1; clone size: NA; D gene: NA; CDR3 length: 16; J gene: TRBJ1-3; CDR3 protein: CASSRGGPLSGNTIYF; CDR3 DNA: TGCGCCAGCAGCCGGGGGGGACCGCTCTCTGGAAACACCATATATTTT
V gene: TRBV28; clone size: NA; D gene: NA; CDR3 length: 13; J gene: TRBJ1-1; CDR3 protein: CASSPPAGPEAFF; CDR3 DNA: TGTGCCAGCAGTCCGCCCGCGGGCCCTGAAGCTTTCTTT
V gene: TRBV27; clone size: NA; D gene: NA; CDR3 length: 15; J gene: TRBJ2-1; CDR3 protein: CASSLFQGFYNEQFF; CDR3 DNA: TGTGCCAGCAGTTTATTCCAGGGTTTCTACAATGAGCAGTTCTTC
V gene: TRBV7-9; clone size: NA; D gene: NA; CDR3 length: 14; J gene: TRBJ2-7; CDR3 protein: CASSPSPGSYEQYF; CDR3 DNA: TGTGCCAGCAGCCCGTCGCCAGGCTCCTACGAGCAGTACTTC
V gene: TRBV5-6; clone size: NA; D gene: TRBD2; CDR3 length: 17; J gene: TRBJ2-3; CDR3 protein: CASGAGSGGAGPHTQYF; CDR3 DNA: TGTGCCAGCGGGGCGGGGAGCGGGGGGGCCGGACCCCATACGCAGTATTTT
V gene: TRBV11-2; clone size: few; D gene: TRBD1; CDR3 length: 15; J gene: TRBJ1-2; CDR3 protein: CASSLQDRGLGGYTF; CDR3 DNA: TGTGCCAGCAGCCTACAGGACAGGGGGCTTGGAGGCTACACCTTC
V gene: TRBV21-1; clone size: NA; D gene: NA; CDR3 length: 14; J gene: TRBJ2-5; CDR3 protein: CASSKEREYETQYF; CDR3 DNA: TGTGCCAGCAGCAAAGAGAGGGAGTACGAGACCCAGTACTTC
V gene: TRBV9; clone size: once; D gene: TRBD2; CDR3 length: 17; J gene: TRBJ2-1; CDR3 protein: CASSALGLAGDYNEQFF; CDR3 DNA: TGTGCCAGCAGCGCCCTAGGACTAGCGGGGGATTACAATGAGCAGTTCTTC
V gene: TRBV27; clone size: NA; D gene: NA; CDR3 length: 15; J gene: TRBJ2-7; CDR3 protein: CASSSPVRSSYEQYF; CDR3 DNA: TGTGCCAGCAGTTCCCCTGTGAGGAGCTCCTACGAGCAGTACTTC
V gene: TRBV2; clone size: NA; D gene: TRBD1; CDR3 length: 14; J gene: TRBJ1-1; CDR3 protein: CASGPRDRGSEAFF; CDR3 DNA: TGTGCCAGCGGCCCCCGGGACAGGGGTTCTGAAGCTTTCTTT
V gene: TRBV6-1; clone size: NA; D gene: TRBD1; CDR3 length: 15; J gene: TRBJ2-7; CDR3 protein: CASSEWGQDHYEQYF; CDR3 DNA: TGTGCCAGCAGTGAATGGGGACAGGACCACTACGAGCAGTACTTC
V gene: TRBV4-1; clone size: NA; D gene: NA; CDR3 length: 14; J gene: TRBJ2-5; CDR3 protein: CASSLQVSQETQYF; CDR3 DNA: TGCGCCAGCAGCCTACAAGTTTCCCAAGAGACCCAGTACTTC
V gene: TRBV7-2; clone size: NA; D gene: NA; CDR3 length: 14; J gene: TRBJ1-3; CDR3 protein: CASSFRTAGNTIYF; CDR3 DNA: TGTGCCAGCAGCTTCCGGACTGCAGGAAACACCATATATTTT
V gene: TRBV6-1; clone size: once; D gene: TRBD2; CDR3 length: 18; J gene: TRBJ2-2; CDR3 protein: CASSEGVSGGPNTGELFF; CDR3 DNA: TGTGCCAGCAGTGAGGGTGTTAGCGGGGGGCCGAACACCGGGGAGCTGTTTTTT
V gene: TRBV6-5; clone size: NA; D gene: NA; CDR3 length: 15; J gene: TRBJ2-4; CDR3 protein: CASSSTWPAKNIQYF; CDR3 DNA: TGTGCCAGCAGCTCCACATGGCCAGCCAAAAACATTCAGTACTTC
V gene: TRBV7-2; clone size: NA; D gene: NA; CDR3 length: 13; J gene: TRBJ2-3; CDR3 protein: CASSQSGWDTQYF; CDR3 DNA: TGTGCCAGCAGCCAAAGCGGGTGGGATACGCAGTATTTT
V gene: TRBV4-2; clone size: NA; D gene: TRBD1; CDR3 length: 19; J gene: TRBJ2-7; CDR3 protein: CASSQKGATGGPVSYEQYF; CDR3 DNA: TGTGCCAGCAGCCAAAAGGGTGCGACAGGGGGCCCTGTCTCCTACGAGCAGTACTTC
V gene: TRBV6-5; clone size: NA; D gene: NA; CDR3 length: 15; J gene: TRBJ2-4; CDR3 protein: CASTPGHPAKNIQYF; CDR3 DNA: TGTGCCAGCACCCCGGGACACCCAGCCAAAAACATTCAGTACTTC
V gene: TRBV5-1; clone size: many; D gene: NA; CDR3 length: 14; J gene: TRBJ2-2; CDR3 protein: CASSFGDTTGELFF; CDR3 DNA: TGCGCCAGCAGCTTCGGGGATACCACCGGGGAGCTGTTTTTT
V gene: TRBV30; clone size: once; D gene: NA; CDR3 length: 13; J gene: TRBJ2-6; CDR3 protein: CAGGVAGANVLTF; CDR3 DNA: TGTGCCGGAGGGGTAGCTGGGGCCAACGTCCTGACTTTC
V gene: TRBV12-5; clone size: NA; D gene: TRBD1; CDR3 length: 17; J gene: TRBJ1-6; CDR3 protein: CASGSRDRGDPNSPLHF; CDR3 DNA: TGTGCTAGTGGTAGCCGGGACAGGGGGGATCCTAATTCACCCCTCCACTTT
V gene: TRBV21-1; clone size: NA; D gene: NA; CDR3 length: 15; J gene: TRBJ1-5; CDR3 protein: CASSPRTGGDQPQHF; CDR3 DNA: TGTGCCAGCAGCCCTCGCACAGGCGGGGATCAGCCCCAGCATTTT
V gene: TRBV5-1; clone size: NA; D gene: NA; CDR3 length: 15; J gene: TRBJ2-5; CDR3 protein: CASSNQGYEGETQYF; CDR3 DNA: TGCGCCAGCAGCAACCAGGGGTATGAAGGAGAGACCCAGTACTTC
V gene: TRBV3-1/TRBV3-2; clone size: NA; D gene: NA; CDR3 length: 12; J gene: TRBJ2-7; CDR3 protein: CASSHSSYEQYF; CDR3 DNA: TGTGCCAGCAGCCATAGCTCCTACGAGCAGTACTTC
V gene: TRBV3-1/TRBV3-2; clone size: NA; D gene: TRBD1; CDR3 length: 13; J gene: TRBJ2-7; CDR3 protein: CASGRQGEGEQYF; CDR3 DNA: TGTGCCAGCGGGCGACAGGGTGAGGGCGAGCAGTACTTC
V gene: TRBV30; clone size: NA; D gene: TRBD2; CDR3 length: 16; J gene: TRBJ2-4; CDR3 protein: CAWSGTSGGAFHIQYF; CDR3 DNA: TGTGCCTGGAGTGGGACTAGCGGGGGGGCCTTTCACATTCAGTACTTC
V gene: TRBV27; clone size: NA; D gene: TRBD1; CDR3 length: 15; J gene: TRBJ2-7; CDR3 protein: CASRTGTGLVYEQYF; CDR3 DNA: TGTGCCAGCAGAACCGGGACAGGTCTCGTCTACGAGCAGTACTTC
V gene: TRBV2; clone size: NA; D gene: TRBD2; CDR3 length: 18; J gene: TRBJ2-5; CDR3 protein: CASSFLIAGDMYQETQYF; CDR3 DNA: TGTGCCAGCAGCTTCCTGATAGCGGGGGACATGTACCAAGAGACCCAGTACTTC
V gene: TRBV11-3; clone size: NA; D gene: TRBD2; CDR3 length: 15; J gene: TRBJ2-1; CDR3 protein: CASSLRGGKSNEQFF; CDR3 DNA: TGTGCCAGCAGCTTGCGGGGGGGTAAAAGCAATGAGCAGTTCTTC
V gene: TRBV7-6; clone size: NA; D gene: TRBD1; CDR3 length: 13; J gene: TRBJ2-7; CDR3 protein: CASSWGQLYEQYF; CDR3 DNA: TGTGCCAGCAGCTGGGGACAGCTCTACGAGCAGTACTTC
V gene: TRBV6-5; clone size: NA; D gene: NA; CDR3 length: 13; J gene: TRBJ1-5; CDR3 protein: CASQYRPGQPQHF; CDR3 DNA: TGTGCCAGCCAGTACAGGCCAGGTCAGCCCCAGCATTTT
V gene: TRBV19; clone size: NA; D gene: NA; CDR3 length: 13; J gene: TRBJ2-5; CDR3 protein: CASSILRGETQYF; CDR3 DNA: TGTGCCAGTAGTATTCTTCGGGGGGAGACCCAGTACTTC
V gene: TRBV9; clone size: NA; D gene: TRBD1; CDR3 length: 16; J gene: TRBJ1-2; CDR3 protein: CASSVGQGARLEGYTF; CDR3 DNA: TGTGCCAGCAGCGTAGGACAGGGGGCGCGTCTCGAAGGCTACACCTTC
V gene: TRBV5-5; clone size: NA; D gene: NA; CDR3 length: 16; J gene: TRBJ1-1; CDR3 protein: CASTLPDSNTDTEAFF; CDR3 DNA: TGTGCCAGCACCCTCCCGGACAGCAACACAGACACTGAAGCTTTCTTT
V gene: TRBV29-1; clone size: NA; D gene: NA; CDR3 length: 12; J gene: TRBJ1-4; CDR3 protein: CSASATNEKLFF; CDR3 DNA: TGCAGCGCGTCGGCAACTAATGAAAAACTGTTTTTT
V gene: TRBV29-1; clone size: NA; D gene: NA; CDR3 length: 14; J gene: TRBJ1-4; CDR3 protein: CSAEGGGPNEKLFF; CDR3 DNA: TGCAGCGCCGAGGGCGGAGGTCCCAATGAAAAACTGTTTTTT
V gene: TRBV4-1; clone size: NA; D gene: TRBD1; CDR3 length: 15; J gene: TRBJ1-2; CDR3 protein: CASSQVPGQGITYTF; CDR3 DNA: TGCGCCAGCAGCCAAGTTCCGGGACAGGGGATTACTTACACCTTC
V gene: TRBV9; clone size: NA; D gene: TRBD2; CDR3 length: 16; J gene: TRBJ2-5; CDR3 protein: CASSPLAGGVPETQYF; CDR3 DNA: TGTGCCAGCAGCCCTTTAGCGGGGGGGGTCCCAGAGACCCAGTACTTC
V gene: TRBV5-8; clone size: NA; D gene: NA; CDR3 length: 16; J gene: TRBJ1-5; CDR3 protein: CASSRPGGESNQPQHF; CDR3 DNA: TGTGCCAGCAGCCGCCCCGGGGGGGAGAGCAATCAGCCCCAGCATTTT
V gene: TRBV27; clone size: NA; D gene: TRBD1; CDR3 length: 14; J gene: TRBJ2-7; CDR3 protein: CASSDRDRGHEQYF; CDR3 DNA: TGTGCCAGCAGTGACCGGGACAGGGGCCACGAGCAGTACTTC
V gene: TRBV3-1/TRBV3-2; clone size: NA; D gene: TRBD2; CDR3 length: 17; J gene: TRBJ2-7; CDR3 protein: CASSPPVSSGASYEQYF; CDR3 DNA: TGTGCCAGCAGCCCGCCAGTAAGTAGCGGGGCCTCCTACGAGCAGTACTTC
V gene: TRBV19; clone size: NA; D gene: NA; CDR3 length: 17; J gene: TRBJ1-1; CDR3 protein: CASSIGWREDLNTEAFF; CDR3 DNA: TGTGCCAGTAGTATAGGTTGGAGGGAGGATCTGAACACTGAAGCTTTCTTT
V gene: TRBV6-5; clone size: NA; D gene: TRBD1; CDR3 length: 14; J gene: TRBJ1-4; CDR3 protein: CASRDRVPNEKLFF; CDR3 DNA: TGTGCCAGCAGAGACAGGGTACCTAATGAAAAACTGTTTTTT
V gene: TRBV11-2; clone size: NA; D gene: NA; CDR3 length: 15; J gene: TRBJ2-7; CDR3 protein: CASTLQGSGVYEQYF; CDR3 DNA: TGTGCCAGCACCCTCCAGGGGAGCGGCGTCTACGAGCAGTACTTC
V gene: TRBV7-2; clone size: NA; D gene: NA; CDR3 length: 16; J gene: TRBJ2-4; CDR3 protein: CASSLAHSLAKNIQYF; CDR3 DNA: TGTGCCAGCAGCTTAGCGCATAGCCTAGCCAAAAACATTCAGTACTTC
V gene: TRBV9; clone size: NA; D gene: TRBD2; CDR3 length: 20; J gene: TRBJ2-2; CDR3 protein: CASSHPLAGEPSSGTGELFF; CDR3 DNA: TGTGCCAGCAGCCACCCGCTAGCGGGGGAGCCTTCCTCAGGCACCGGGGAGCTGTTTTTT
V gene: TRBV5-1; clone size: NA; D gene: NA; CDR3 length: 14; J gene: TRBJ2-7; CDR3 protein: CASSFLQSPYEQYF; CDR3 DNA: TGCGCCAGCAGCTTTTTACAGTCCCCCTACGAGCAGTACTTC
V gene: TRBV5-1; clone size: NA; D gene: TRBD1; CDR3 length: 16; J gene: TRBJ1-5; CDR3 protein: CASSPGLTGGEQPQHF; CDR3 DNA: TGCGCCAGCAGCCCAGGGCTGACAGGGGGGGAGCAGCCCCAGCATTTT
V gene: TRBV15; clone size: NA; D gene: NA; CDR3 length: 14; J gene: TRBJ2-1; CDR3 protein: CATAGTPSYNEQFF; CDR3 DNA: TGTGCCACAGCCGGGACACCGTCCTACAATGAGCAGTTCTTC